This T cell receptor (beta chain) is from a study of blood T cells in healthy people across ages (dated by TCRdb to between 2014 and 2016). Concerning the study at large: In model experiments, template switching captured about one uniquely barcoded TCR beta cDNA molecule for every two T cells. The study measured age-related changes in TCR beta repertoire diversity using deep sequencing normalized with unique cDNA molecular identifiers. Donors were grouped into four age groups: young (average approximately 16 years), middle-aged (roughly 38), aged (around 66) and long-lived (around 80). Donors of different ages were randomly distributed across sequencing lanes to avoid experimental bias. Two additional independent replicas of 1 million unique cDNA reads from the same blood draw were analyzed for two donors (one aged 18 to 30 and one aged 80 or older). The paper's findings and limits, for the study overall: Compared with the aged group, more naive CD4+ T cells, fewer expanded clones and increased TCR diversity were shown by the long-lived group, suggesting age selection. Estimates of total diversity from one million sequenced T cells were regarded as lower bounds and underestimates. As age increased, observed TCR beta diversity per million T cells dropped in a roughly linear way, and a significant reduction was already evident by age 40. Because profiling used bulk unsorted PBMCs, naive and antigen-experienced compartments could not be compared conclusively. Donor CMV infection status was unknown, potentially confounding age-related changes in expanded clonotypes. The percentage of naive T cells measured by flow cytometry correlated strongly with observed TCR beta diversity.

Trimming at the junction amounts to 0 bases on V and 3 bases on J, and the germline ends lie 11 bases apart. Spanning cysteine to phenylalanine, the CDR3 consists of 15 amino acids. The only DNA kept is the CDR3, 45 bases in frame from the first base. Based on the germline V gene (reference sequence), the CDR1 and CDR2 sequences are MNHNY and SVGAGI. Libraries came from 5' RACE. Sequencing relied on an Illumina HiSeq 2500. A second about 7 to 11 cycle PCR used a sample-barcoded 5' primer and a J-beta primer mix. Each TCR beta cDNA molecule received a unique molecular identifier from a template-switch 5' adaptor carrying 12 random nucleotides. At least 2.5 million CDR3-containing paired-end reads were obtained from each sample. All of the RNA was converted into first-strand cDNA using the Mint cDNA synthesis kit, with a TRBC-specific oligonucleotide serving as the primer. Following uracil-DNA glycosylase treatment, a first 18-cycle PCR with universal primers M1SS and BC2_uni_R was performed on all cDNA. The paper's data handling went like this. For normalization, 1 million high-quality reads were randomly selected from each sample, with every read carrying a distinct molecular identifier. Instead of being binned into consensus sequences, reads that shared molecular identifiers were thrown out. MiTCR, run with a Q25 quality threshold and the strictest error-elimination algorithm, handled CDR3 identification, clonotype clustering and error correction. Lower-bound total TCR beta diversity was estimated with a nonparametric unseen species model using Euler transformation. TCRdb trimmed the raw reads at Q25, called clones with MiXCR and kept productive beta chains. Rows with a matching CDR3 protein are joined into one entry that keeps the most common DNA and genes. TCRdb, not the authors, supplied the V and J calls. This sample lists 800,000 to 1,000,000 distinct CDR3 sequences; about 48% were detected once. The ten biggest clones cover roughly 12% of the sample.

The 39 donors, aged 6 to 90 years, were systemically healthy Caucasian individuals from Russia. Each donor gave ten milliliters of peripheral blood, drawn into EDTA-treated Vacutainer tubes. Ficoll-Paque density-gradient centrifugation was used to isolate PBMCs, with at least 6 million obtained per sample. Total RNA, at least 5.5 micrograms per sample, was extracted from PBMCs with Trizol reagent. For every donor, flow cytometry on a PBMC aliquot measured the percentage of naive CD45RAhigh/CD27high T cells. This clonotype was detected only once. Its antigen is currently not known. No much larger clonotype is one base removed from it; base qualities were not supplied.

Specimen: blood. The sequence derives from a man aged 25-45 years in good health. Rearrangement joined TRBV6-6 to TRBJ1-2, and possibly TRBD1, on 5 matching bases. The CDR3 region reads CASSYSSGRDYGYTF. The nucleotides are TGTGCCAGCAGTTACTCGTCGGGACGGGACTATGGCTACACCTTC.